This record concerns one T cell receptor (beta chain) sequence. The antigen is undetermined. Sequencing used immunoSEQ multiplex PCR; TCRdb keeps in-frame clones, though not all of them. The table includes 85,000 to 90,000 clones, 90% detected once. The sample belongs to a study of PD-1 blockade in classical Hodgkin lymphoma. The V end was cut by 6 bases, the J end by 4 bases, with 16 bases between. This CDR3 spans 15 amino acids. The germline V gene has CDR1 MDHEN and CDR2 SYDVKM. Whole-study findings and limits: Diversity in CD4+ TCRs, unlike that measured in CD8+ TCRs, had risen significantly by C4D1. Patients who initiated nivolumab within 1 year of ASCT were excluded. The study reported lower baseline TCR diversity in newly diagnosed patients than in healthy donors.

Documented time point: cycle 4 day 1 (C4D1), after less than 7 weeks of nivolumab. Brentuximab vedotin exposure varied among the patients, all of whom had relapsed after autologous stem cell transplantation. V and J are TRBV28 and TRBJ1-5, with D perhaps TRBD1 (6 bases). This material consisted of peripheral blood mononuclear cells (PBMCs), taken before the fourth cycle of nivolumab. The sequence derives from a human donor with classical Hodgkin lymphoma. CDR3 in DNA: TGTGCCAGCAGGTCGAACAGGGACTGGAATCAGCCCCAGCATTTT. Translated: CASRSNRDWNQPQHF.